These 22 T cell receptor beta chains share one sample of origin, sequenced in a study of T cell changes during pregnancy in multiple sclerosis. Here immunoSEQ multiplex PCR was the method, and the copy in TCRdb shows in-frame clones only, minus some. The sample includes 43,000 or so clones, about 87% of them seen just once. The sample in question was peripheral blood, obtained in the first trimester of pregnancy. The source is a female donor with multiple sclerosis, enrolled in a pregnancy study.

This rearrangement joins TRBV7-6 to TRBJ2-7; maybe TRBD2 (6 bases). With 2 bases removed from V and 6 bases from J, the gap between germline ends came to 14 bases. This CDR3 is 14 amino acids long. Germline V gene lookup returns CDR1 SGHVS and CDR2 FNYEAQ. The CDR3 is CASSLSLGGSEQYF. The CDR3 DNA is TGTGCCAGCAGCTTATCCTTGGGGGGATCCGAGCAGTACTTC.

J is TRBJ2-7 and V is TRBV6-5; TRBD1 is a possible D gene (5 bases). CDR1 is MNHEY and CDR2 is SVGAGI in the germline V gene. The CDR3 runs to 13 residues. Trimming took off 2 bases at V and 0 bases at J, with 5 bases between the two ends. The CDR3 bases are TGTGCCAGCAGTTACGACAGCTCCTACGAGCAGTACTTC. Its protein product is CASSYDSSYEQYF.

The chain has TRBV5-1 and TRBJ2-1; 7 bases fit TRBD1. CDR1 is SGHRS and CDR2 is YFSETQ in the germline V gene. V dropped 2 bases and J dropped 9; count of bases not matched to a gene: 11. The CDR3 is made up of 15 amino acids. The CDR3 is CASSFIGTAHLEQFF. For the CDR3, the DNA is TGCGCCAGCAGCTTTATTGGGACAGCACACCTTGAGCAGTTCTTC.

The chain recombines TRBV28 with TRBJ2-7, with 14 bases fitting TRBD2. The junction had 5 bases not matched to a gene; V was cut back by 10 bases and J by 0 bases. CDR1 is MDHEN, CDR2 SYDVKM, per germline. This CDR3 has 15 residues. The CDR3 DNA follows: TGTGCCACCCGGACTAGCGGGGGGCACTCCTACGAGCAGTACTTC. Translation gives CATRTSGGHSYEQYF.

CDR3 in DNA: TGCGCCAGCAACCCCCGGCGCTCCGCTCGGGGGGCAGATACGCAGTATTTT. It translates to CASNPRRSARGADTQYF. The chain is built from TRBV4-1 and TRBJ2-3; 7 bases fit TRBD2. The V gene's germline CDR1 is MGHRA and CDR2 YSYEKL. The CDR3 totals 17 residues. Unmatched junction bases numbered 17, after V lost 7 bases and J lost 4 bases.

V and J are TRBV9 and TRBJ2-1; 8 nucleotides match TRBD2. This CDR3 is built from 18 residues. The germline V gene has CDR1 SGDLS and CDR2 YYNGEE. V trimming: 0 bases; J trimming: 2 bases; junction bases outside the gene matches: 10. CDR3 sequence reads: CASSVGSVRGAPYNEQFF. CDR3 DNA: TGTGCCAGCAGCGTAGGTTCGGTGCGGGGGGCCCCCTACAATGAGCAGTTCTTC.

The chain joins TRBV28 to TRBJ1-3, with D possibly matching TRBD1 (6 bases). This CDR3 is built from 15 residues. Germline V lookup: CDR1 MDHEN, CDR2 SYDVKM. Between the trimmed V and J ends, which lost 6 bases and 4 bases, there was a span of 16 bases. CDR3 nucleotide sequence: TGTGCCAGCAGCCCTCTCCGGGACAAGGGAAACACCATATATTTT. Amino acids: CASSPLRDKGNTIYF. The full variable domain, its missing parts supplied by reference TRBV28 and TRBJ1-3, is DVKVTQSSRYLVKRTGEKVFLECVQDMDHENMFWYRQDPGLGLRLIYFSYDVKMKEKGDIPEGYSVSREKKERFSLILESASTNQTSMYLCASSPLRDKGNTIYFGEGSWLTVV.

V usage is TRBV27 and J usage is TRBJ1-6; D gene uncertain. CDR3 length equals 14 residues. V was shortened by 7 bases and J by 5 bases, with 12 bases between the two germline ends. Germline V gene data show CDR1 as MNHEY and CDR2 as SMNVEV (reference sequence). The CDR3 sequence: CASIPRADNSPLHF. The CDR3 DNA reads as TGTGCCAGCATCCCGAGGGCTGATAATTCACCCCTCCACTTT.

In DNA, the CDR3 is TGTGCCAGCAGCCCCGGGAGGGGGAACACTGAAGCTTTCTTT. This gives the protein CASSPGRGNTEAFF. The rearrangement uses TRBV11-3 and TRBJ1-1, with D possibly matching TRBD1 (5 bases). Germline assignment: CDR1 SGHNT and CDR2 YENEEA. V was trimmed by 5 bases and J by 1 base, leaving 11 bases between them. The CDR3 totals 14 residues. The whole variable domain, filled in from reference TRBV11-3 and TRBJ1-1, reads EAGVVQSPRYKIIEKKQPVAFWCNPISGHNTLYWYLQNLGQGPELLIRYENEEAVDDSQLPKDRFSAERLKGVDSTLKIQPAELGDSAVYLCASSPGRGNTEAFFGQGTRLTVV.

The chain has TRBV6-5 and TRBJ1-4; TRBD1 agrees at 7 bases. The CDR3 has 15 residues. V dropped 0 bases and J dropped 8; count of bases not matched to a gene: 6. CDR1 and CDR2 (germline): MNHEY, SVGAGI. The CDR3 reads CASSYSGTAIEKLFF. CDR3 in DNA: TGTGCCAGCAGTTACTCGGGGACAGCTATCGAAAAACTGTTTTTT.

V is TRBV10-1 and J is TRBJ2-2; TRBD1 is a possible D gene (5 bases). The CDR3 loop spans 14 amino acids. CDR1 is WNHNN and CDR2 is SYGVQD in the germline V gene (reference sequence). V was trimmed by 5 bases and J by 4 bases, leaving 11 bases between them. CDR3 coding DNA: TGCGCCAGCAGTCCCAGGGTGCCCACCGGGGAGCTGTTTTTT. Protein product: CASSPRVPTGELFF.

This clone showed up just once. The rearrangement uses TRBV5-4 and TRBJ2-1, with a possible D match to TRBD2 (7 bases). Germline V gene lookup returns CDR1 SGHNT and CDR2 YYREEE (reference sequence). V was clipped by 7 bases and J by 7 bases, with 9 bases between them. This CDR3 has 11 residues. CDR3 amino acids: CASGGANEQFF. CDR3 in DNA: TGTGCCAGCGGGGGGGCAAATGAGCAGTTCTTC. The variable domain in full, with the rest retrieved from reference TRBV5-4 and TRBJ2-1, is ETGVTQSPTHLIKTRGQQVTLRCSSQSGHNTVSWYQQALGQGPQFIFQYYREEENGRGNFPPRFSGLQFPNYSSELNVNALELDDSALYLCASGGANEQFFGPGTRLTVL.

This chain connects TRBV6-4 to TRBJ2-6; no firm D call. Per the germline V gene, CDR1 is MRHNA and CDR2 is SNTAGT. This CDR3 contains 16 residues. V shed 0 bases and J shed 1 base, with 7 bases lying between them. The DNA of the CDR3 is TGTGCCAGCAGTGACTCGGTGCAGTCTGGGGCCAACGTCCTGACTTTC. This gives the protein CASSDSVQSGANVLTF.

The chain joins TRBV7-2 to TRBJ2-1, with D perhaps TRBD2 (6 bases). Trimming removed 5 bases from V and 8 bases from J, with 13 bases in between. The length of the CDR3 is 13 residues. The germline V gene has CDR1 SGHTA and CDR2 FQGNSA. CDR3 in DNA: TGTGCCAGCAGCCCTCCTGGGAGGCATGAGCAGTTCTTC. Its translation is CASSPPGRHEQFF.

The chain combines TRBV4-3 with TRBJ2-3; TRBD1 is a possible D gene (5 bases). The CDR3 runs to 15 residues. CDR1 and CDR2 from the germline V gene are LGHNA and YSLEER. Deletions cut 1 base from V and 3 bases from J, with 11 bases between. The CDR3 loop reads CASSQGQYPTDTQYF. Here the CDR3 DNA reads TGCGCCAGCAGCCAAGGACAGTACCCTACAGATACGCAGTATTTT.

The chain couples TRBV5-1 to TRBJ1-6; D may be TRBD1 (6 bases). The ends were cut back, 4 bases at V and 5 bases at J, with 7 bases in the middle. Per germline, CDR1 SGHRS and CDR2 YFSETQ. CDR3 length equals 13 residues. In DNA form, the CDR3 reads TGCGCCAGCAGCGGACAGAATAATTCACCCCTCCACTTT. It encodes CASSGQNNSPLHF.

This rearrangement joins TRBV7-6 to TRBJ2-1; perhaps TRBD1 as D (6 bases). V was cut by 2 bases and J by 8 bases, with 7 bases left in between. The germline CDR1 and CDR2 sequences are SGHVS and FNYEAQ. The CDR3 length is 12 residues. The CDR3 region is CASSLTGYEQFF. CDR3 sequence (DNA): TGTGCCAGCAGCTTAACAGGGTATGAGCAGTTCTTC.

The chain carries TRBV27 and TRBJ1-4, with TRBD1 matching 7 bases. The V and J ends lost 5 bases and 8 bases, in that order; junction bases with no gene match: 5. CDR1 and CDR2 from the germline V gene are MNHEY and SMNVEV (reference sequence). This CDR3 has 13 amino acids. CDR3 bases: TGTGCCAGCAGTACGCTGACAGGGGAAAAACTGTTTTTT. It codes for CASSTLTGEKLFF.

The rearrangement links TRBV5-1 to TRBJ1-1; a possible D gene is TRBD1 (6 bases). CDR1 and CDR2 from the germline V gene are SGHRS and YFSETQ. Trimming pared 5 bases from V and 3 bases from J, leaving 14 bases between. The CDR3 is made up of 14 amino acids. CDR3 in amino acids: CASRGGPTYTEAFF. DNA of the CDR3: TGCGCCAGCAGAGGGGGTCCGACTTACACTGAAGCTTTCTTT.

The chain recombines TRBV28 with TRBJ2-1; D is ambiguous. Per germline, CDR1 MDHEN and CDR2 SYDVKM. V was pared by 2 bases and J by 13 bases, with 18 bases between. The CDR3 is 14 residues long. The CDR3 coding sequence is TGTGCCAGCAGTTTAAGTGTAAGCCCTCGCCTCCAGTTCTTC. This translates into CASSLSVSPRLQFF. The variable domain in full, with the rest retrieved from reference TRBV28 and TRBJ2-1, is DVKVTQSSRYLVKRTGEKVFLECVQDMDHENMFWYRQDPGLGLRLIYFSYDVKMKEKGDIPEGYSVSREKKERFSLILESASTNQTSMYLCASSLSVSPRLQFFGPGTRLTVL.

The gene calls are TRBV6-1 and TRBJ1-1, with D uncertain. The CDR3 loop spans 15 amino acids. V gave up 2 bases and J gave up 4 bases, with 14 bases separating them. Germline CDR1 and CDR2: MNHNS and SASEGT. CDR3 nucleotides: TGTGCCAGCAGTGAATTGGTCGGGGAGGGCACTGAAGCTTTCTTT. Amino acid sequence: CASSELVGEGTEAFF.

The rearrangement links TRBV18 to TRBJ1-3; 8 positions agree with TRBD1. V shed 2 bases, J shed 0 bases, and the junction held 3 bases outside the gene matches. The CDR3 length is 16 residues. Per germline, CDR1 KGHSH and CDR2 LQKENI. CDR3 loop: CASSPWDRSSGNTIYF. The CDR3 region has the DNA TGTGCCAGCTCACCATGGGACAGGAGCTCTGGAAACACCATATATTTT.